A single sample is the source of the 12 T cell receptor beta chains below, sequenced in a study of blood T cell repertoires in COVID-19. Clones were read by immunoSEQ multiplex PCR, and TCRdb kept only the in-frame ones, dropping some. The table shows 200,000 or so clones, with roughly 80% occurring only once. Sequenced sample: peripheral blood. These receptors originate from a woman aged 25 to 39 with acute or convalescent COVID-19.

The gene calls are TRBV5-1 and TRBJ2-4, with 14 bases aligning to TRBD2. Per germline, CDR1 SGHRS and CDR2 YFSETQ. V was pared by 0 bases and J by 0 bases, with 8 bases of the junction left unmatched. The CDR3 contains 20 residues. CDR3 amino acids: CASSLAGGLAGVGAKNIQYF. CDR3 coding DNA: TGCGCCAGCAGCTTGGCCGGGGGACTAGCGGGAGTAGGAGCCAAAAACATTCAGTACTTC.

The genes are TRBV5-4 and TRBJ2-3, with TRBD2 matching 7 bases. With 5 bases clipped from V and 5 bases from J, the junction kept 8 bases outside the gene matches. CDR3 length equals 14 residues. CDR1 and CDR2 (germline): SGHNT, YYREEE (reference sequence). CDR3 sequence (DNA): TGTGCCAGCAGTTCTCCCGGCGGGGGAGATACGCAGTATTTT. This translates into CASSSPGGGDTQYF.

The chain couples TRBV3-1 (or the pseudogene TRBV3-2) to TRBJ2-3; D is undetermined. Germline V gene data show CDR1 as LGHDT and CDR2 as YNNKEL (reference sequence). The CDR3 is made up of 12 amino acids. Deletions cut 0 bases from V and 10 bases from J, with 8 bases between. The CDR3 DNA sequence: TGTGCCAGCAGCCAAGATAGCATAGCGCAGTATTTT. Translating gives CASSQDSIAQYF.

V usage is TRBV2 and J usage is TRBJ1-4; D might be TRBD1 (5 bases). This CDR3 region has 13 residues. Germline CDR1 and CDR2: SNHLY and FYNNEI. The V end was cut by 3 bases, the J end by 10 bases, with 12 bases between. This chain's CDR3 is CASSDGRVGKLFF. The CDR3 bases are TGTGCCAGCAGTGATGGCAGGGTTGGAAAACTGTTTTTT.

The chain has TRBV6-5 and TRBJ1-2, with D possibly being TRBD1 (6 bases). CDR1 and CDR2 from the germline V gene are MNHEY and SVGAGI. The CDR3 has 13 amino acids. Trimming pared 4 bases from V and 5 bases from J, leaving 11 bases between. This CDR3 is CASSLTGPYGYTF. The CDR3 DNA reads as TGTGCCAGCAGTTTGACAGGCCCGTATGGCTACACCTTC.

The V gene is TRBV6-6, the J gene TRBJ2-3; TRBD2 is a possible D gene (6 bases). V lost 6 bases to trimming and J lost 7 bases, with 14 bases between them. The germline CDR1 and CDR2 sequences are MNHNY and SVGAGI (reference sequence). The length of the CDR3 is 13 residues. The DNA of the CDR3 is TGTGCCAGCAGCCTCGGGACTTCTAATACGCAGTATTTT. Translated: CASSLGTSNTQYF.

This sequence joins TRBV18 and TRBJ1-5; 8 positions agree with TRBD1. Germline lookup yields CDR1 KGHSH and CDR2 LQKENI. Unmatched junction bases numbered 6, after V lost 6 bases and J lost 2 bases. The CDR3 is 15 residues long. In DNA, the CDR3 is TGTGCCAGCTCTCGACAGACAGGGGGCAATCAGCCCCAGCATTTT. Protein sequence: CASSRQTGGNQPQHF. Complete variable domain (other parts from reference TRBV18 and TRBJ1-5): NAGVMQNPRHLVRRRGQEARLRCSPMKGHSHVYWYRQLPEEGLKFMVYLQKENIIDESGMPKERFSAEFPKEGPSILRIQQVVRGDSAAYFCASSRQTGGNQPQHFGDGTRLSIL.

The chain combines TRBV12-3 or TRBV12-4 with TRBJ2-7; D is undetermined. The CDR3 is 13 amino acids. V lost 3 bases, J lost 2 bases, and 8 bases lay in between. CDR3 DNA sequence: TGTGCCAGCAGTTTGAGGCTCACCTACGAGCAGTACTTC. It yields the protein CASSLRLTYEQYF.

The chain combines TRBV14 with TRBJ1-2; maybe TRBD1 (6 bases). The V and J ends lost 4 bases and 6 bases respectively, with 21 bases between them. Germline CDR1 reads SGHDN; CDR2 reads FVKESK. This CDR3 comprises 16 residues. In nucleotides, the CDR3 is TGTGCCAGCAGCCGAAAAAAACTGGCGGGGGGCGATGGCTACACCTTC. Protein product: CASSRKKLAGGDGYTF.

This sequence joins TRBV7-9 and TRBJ1-2; 7 bases match TRBD1. Unmatched junction bases numbered 4, after V lost 5 bases and J lost 4 bases. Germline V gene sequence: CDR1 SEHNR, CDR2 FQNEAQ (reference sequence). The CDR3 runs to 13 residues. The CDR3, as DNA: TGTGCCAGCAGCGGGACAGAGATCTATGGCTACACCTTC. Amino acid sequence: CASSGTEIYGYTF. Variable domain in full (rest from reference TRBV7-9 and TRBJ1-2): DTGVSQNPRHKITKRGQNVTFRCDPISEHNRLYWYRQTLGQGPEFLTYFQNEAQLEKSRLLSDRFSAERPKGSFSTLEIQRTEQGDSAMYLCASSGTEIYGYTFGSGTRLTVV.

The rearrangement joins TRBV28 to TRBJ2-1, with TRBD1 matching 10 bases. V shed 5 bases and J 5 bases; nucleotides not matched to a gene: 3. CDR1 and CDR2 from the germline V gene are MDHEN and SYDVKM. The CDR3 is 14 residues long. CDR3 amino acids: CASSAGTGDNEQFF. In nucleotides, the CDR3 is TGTGCCAGCAGTGCCGGGACAGGGGACAATGAGCAGTTCTTC.

The genes are TRBV30 and TRBJ1-6; 9 bases match TRBD1. V dropped 7 bases and J dropped 7; count of bases not matched to a gene: 8. CDR1 is GTSNPN, CDR2 SVGIG, per germline (reference sequence). The CDR3 sequence is 14 residues long. This CDR3 reads CALDKTGGNSPLHF. Here the CDR3 DNA reads TGTGCCTTAGATAAGACAGGGGGAAATTCACCCCTCCACTTT.